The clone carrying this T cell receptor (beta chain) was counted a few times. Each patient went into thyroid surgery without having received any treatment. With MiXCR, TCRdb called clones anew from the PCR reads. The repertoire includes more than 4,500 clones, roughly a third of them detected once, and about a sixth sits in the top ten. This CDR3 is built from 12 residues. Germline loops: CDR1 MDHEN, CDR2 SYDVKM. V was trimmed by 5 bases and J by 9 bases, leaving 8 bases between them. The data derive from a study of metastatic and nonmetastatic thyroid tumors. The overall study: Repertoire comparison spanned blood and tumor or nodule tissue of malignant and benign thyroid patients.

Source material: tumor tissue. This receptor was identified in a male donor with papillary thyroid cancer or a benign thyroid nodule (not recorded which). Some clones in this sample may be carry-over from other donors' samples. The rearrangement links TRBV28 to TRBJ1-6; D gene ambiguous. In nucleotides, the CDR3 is TGTGCCAGCAGTCCCTTCGCTTCACCCCTCCACTTT. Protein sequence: CASSPFASPLHF.